The T cell receptor (beta chain) described here comes from a study of T-cell memory formation after mild COVID-19. TCRdb re-called the 5' RACE reads with MiXCR, one entry per CDR3 protein. The table lists 400,000 to 500,000 distinct CDR3 sequences, 20% of them singletons. Findings and limits, study-wide: There was a balanced CD4/CD8 profile in clones contracting day 15 to 85, and later expanders leaned CD4+. Memory from before infection featured some responding clones, which suggests cross-reactive memory joined.

Looked up from germline, CDR1 is DFQATT and CDR2 is SNEGSKA (reference sequence). The V gene lost 0 bases and the J gene lost 2 bases, with 23 bases spanning the gap. The CDR3 totals 19 residues. Concerning this clonotype: Its antigen is currently unknown.

V gene TRBV20-1 combines with J gene TRBJ1-5, with D unresolved. This clonotype was obtained from an adult woman who had mild COVID-19 (a few samples of this study predate the infection). Cell type and time point are not known. Sequenced material: PBMCs or a T cell subset sorted from them (not recorded which). The CDR3 here is CSARDLVSSSGLGNQPQHF. The CDR3 coding sequence is TGCAGTGCTAGAGATTTAGTATCGAGTAGTGGGCTCGGCAATCAGCCCCAGCATTTT.